The 17 T cell receptor beta chains in this list originate from one sample, sequenced in a study of blood T cell repertoires in COVID-19. Some clones are missing from TCRdb's copy, which holds only in-frame ones; the method was immunoSEQ multiplex PCR. This table holds about 250,000 clones, about nine tenths found once. The sequencing input was peripheral blood. All receptors derive from a woman aged 55-75 years who had recovered from COVID-19.

This chain connects TRBV25-1 to TRBJ1-5, with D unresolved. The germline V gene has CDR1 MGHDK and CDR2 SYGVNS. CDR3 length: 17 residues. Trimming removed 3 bases at V and 0 bases at J, with 15 bases between. In DNA, the CDR3 is TGTGCCAGCAGTGACTACCGGTATGAGGATAGCAATCAGCCCCAGCATTTT. It codes for CASSDYRYEDSNQPQHF. The complete variable domain, with remaining parts taken from reference TRBV25-1 and TRBJ1-5, reads EADIYQTPRYLVIGTGKKITLECSQTMGHDKMYWYQQDPGMELHLIHYSYGVNSTEKGDLSSESTVSRIRTEHFPLTLESARPSHTSQYLCASSDYRYEDSNQPQHFGDGTRLSIL.

This clone appeared a single time. The chain couples TRBV11-2 to TRBJ1-1; D uncertain. V was cut by 5 bases and J by 3 bases, with 16 bases left in between. The CDR3 loop spans 15 amino acids. Germline V gene sequence: CDR1 SGHAT, CDR2 FQNNGV. The CDR3 coding sequence is TGTGCCAGCAGCAATTCCCTTCGGGGTGACACTGAAGCTTTCTTT. This encodes CASSNSLRGDTEAFF.

The chain links TRBV4-3 to TRBJ1-2, with 8 positions matching TRBD1. After removal of 0 bases from V and 8 bases from J, the junction contained 11 bases not matched to a gene. This CDR3 has 16 amino acids. Germline values: CDR1 LGHNA, CDR2 YSLEER. CDR3 residues: CASSQDLGTGYGGYTF. The CDR3 coding sequence is TGCGCCAGCAGCCAAGATCTCGGGACAGGTTATGGGGGCTACACCTTC.

The sample holds one count of this clone. The gene calls are TRBV5-1 and TRBJ2-5, with TRBD1 matching 8 bases. This CDR3 region has 17 residues. Germline loops: CDR1 SGHRS, CDR2 YFSETQ. V lost 0 bases to trimming and J lost 5 bases; unmatched junction nucleotides: 12. In nucleotides, the CDR3 is TGCGCCAGCAGCTTGGCCAGGGGGACAGGAGGCCCCGAGACCCAGTACTTC. It codes for CASSLARGTGGPETQYF.

This chain joins TRBV27 and TRBJ2-1, with 8 bases identical to TRBD1. CDR1 is MNHEY and CDR2 is SMNVEV in the germline V gene (reference sequence). There are 16 residues in the CDR3. Trimming took 4 bases from V and 1 from J; bases not matched to a gene: 6. CDR3 amino acids: CASSWLTGGSYNEQFF. Written as DNA, the CDR3 is TGTGCCAGCAGTTGGTTAACAGGGGGGTCCTACAATGAGCAGTTCTTC.

The CDR3 sequence: CASTSQGSSYEQYF. The DNA of the CDR3 is TGTGCCAGCACTTCACAGGGATCTTCCTACGAGCAGTACTTC. V is TRBV6-5 and J is TRBJ2-7; D possibly corresponds to TRBD1 (6 bases). Trimming stripped 7 bases from V and 1 base from J, with 14 bases between. CDR1 is MNHEY, CDR2 SVGAGI, per germline. The CDR3 contains 14 residues.

The chain joins TRBV7-2 to TRBJ2-7; 8 nucleotides match TRBD2. With V trimmed by 1 base and J by 7 bases, 3 bases remained unmatched. Germline assignment: CDR1 SGHTA and CDR2 FQGNSA. There are 13 residues in the CDR3. The DNA of the CDR3 is TGTGCCAGCAGCTTAGTACGGGAGGGGGAGCAGTACTTC. Translation gives CASSLVREGEQYF. Combining the CDR3 with reference TRBV7-2 and TRBJ2-7 gives the whole variable domain GAGVSQSPSNKVTEKGKDVELRCDPISGHTALYWYRQSLGQGLEFLIYFQGNSAPDKSGLPSDRFSAERTGGSVSTLTIQRTQQEDSAVYLCASSLVREGEQYFGPGTRLTVT.

The rearrangement uses TRBV5-1 and TRBJ2-2; D is possibly TRBD1 (6 bases). The germline V gene has CDR1 SGHRS and CDR2 YFSETQ. The CDR3 is made up of 16 amino acids. V was trimmed by 0 bases and J by 1 base, leaving 10 bases between them. CDR3 nucleotide sequence: TGCGCCAGCAGCTTGGTTCGGGACATGAACACCGGGGAGCTGTTTTTT. Translation gives CASSLVRDMNTGELFF.

This sequence joins TRBV19 and TRBJ1-2; perhaps TRBD1 as D (6 bases). Trimming removed 3 bases at V and 8 bases at J, with 25 bases between. CDR3 size: 17 residues. Germline V CDR1 and CDR2: LNHDA, SQIVND (reference sequence). For the CDR3, the DNA is TGTGCCAGTAGTATGGTGGGCAGGGGCGTTTCGGGAAGCGGCTACACCTTC. Its translation: CASSMVGRGVSGSGYTF.

The chain recombines TRBV6-6 with TRBJ2-3; the match to TRBD2 covers 11 bases. From germline, CDR1 is MNHNY and CDR2 SVGAGI (reference sequence). With V trimmed by 8 bases and J by 4 bases, 8 bases remained unmatched. CDR3 size: 15 residues. The CDR3 sequence is CASAGTSGPPDTQYF. The CDR3 nucleotides read TGTGCCAGCGCCGGGACTAGCGGCCCCCCAGATACGCAGTATTTT.

The chain links TRBV27 to TRBJ1-5; 9 nucleotides agree with TRBD1. The CDR3 loop spans 14 amino acids. V lost 6 bases and J lost 4; bases outside the gene matches: 4. Germline V gene lookup returns CDR1 MNHEY and CDR2 SMNVEV (reference sequence). The CDR3 DNA reads TGTGCCAGCAGGGGGACAGGGACGAATCAGCCCCAGCATTTT. Translation: CASRGTGTNQPQHF.

V usage is TRBV19 and J usage is TRBJ2-2; maybe TRBD1 (5 bases). The length of the CDR3 is 15 residues. Trimming cost V 6 bases and J 3 bases, with 14 bases left between them. Germline V gene lookup returns CDR1 LNHDA and CDR2 SQIVND (reference sequence). CDR3: CASSLRVRHTGELFF. In nucleotides, the CDR3 is TGTGCCAGTAGCCTCAGGGTTAGACACACCGGGGAGCTGTTTTTT.

This chain connects TRBV15 to TRBJ2-1; TRBD2 matches at 7 bases. The V gene's germline CDR1 is LNHNV and CDR2 YYDKDF (reference sequence). V was pared by 3 bases and J by 7 bases, with 9 bases of the junction left unmatched. The CDR3 loop spans 15 amino acids. This chain's CDR3 is CATSSSGGTLNEQFF. CDR3 in DNA: TGTGCCACCAGCAGCTCGGGGGGAACTCTGAATGAGCAGTTCTTC.

This chain joins TRBV5-8 and TRBJ2-7; a possible D gene is TRBD2 (5 bases). V lost 4 bases and J 3 bases, leaving 17 bases between the germline ends. CDR3 length: 15 amino acids. Germline V CDR1 and CDR2: SGHTS, YDEGEE. Written as DNA, the CDR3 is TGTGCCAGCAGCCCCCTGGGGAGAAACCTCTACGAGCAGTACTTC. It yields the protein CASSPLGRNLYEQYF.

This chain uses TRBV5-6 with TRBJ2-2, with a weak D call TRBD1 (5 bases). This CDR3 has 12 amino acids. Germline loops: CDR1 SGHDT, CDR2 YYEEEE. Trimming took 4 bases from V and 6 from J, leaving 7 bases between them. The CDR3 sequence is CASSGAPGELFF. The CDR3 bases are TGTGCCAGCAGCGGGGCTCCCGGGGAGCTGTTTTTT. Based on the CDR3 plus reference TRBV5-6 and TRBJ2-2, the full variable domain is DAGVTQSPTHLIKTRGQQVTLRCSPKSGHDTVSWYQQALGQGPQFIFQYYEEEERQRGNFPDRFSGHQFPNYSSELNVNALLLGDSALYLCASSGAPGELFFGEGSRLTVL.

The chain carries TRBV9 and TRBJ1-4, with 10 bases fitting TRBD1. The V segment lost 4 bases and the J segment 7 bases; nucleotides outside the gene matches: 7. The CDR3 spans 15 residues. Germline lookup yields CDR1 SGDLS and CDR2 YYNGEE. The CDR3 DNA is TGTGCCAGCAGCCTCCGACAGGGGGCAGTTGAAAAACTGTTTTTT. This gives the protein CASSLRQGAVEKLFF.

The chain carries TRBV7-3 and TRBJ2-5; 12 nucleotides agree with TRBD2. The V segment lost 5 bases and the J segment 2 bases; nucleotides outside the gene matches: 12. The CDR3 is made up of 18 amino acids. Germline CDR1 is SGHTA and CDR2 is FQGTGA. The CDR3 protein is CASSPASGGAKEQETQYF. The DNA for the CDR3 is TGTGCCAGCAGCCCCGCTAGCGGGGGGGCCAAGGAACAAGAGACCCAGTACTTC.